In this sample, the clone carrying this T cell receptor beta chain turned up a few times. No antigen is known for it. These data come from a study of response to subunit inactivated influenza vaccine. Findings and limits, study-wide: Few new T cells, the authors suggested, are recruited by each seasonal influenza vaccination.

One entry per CDR3 protein, called by TCRdb with MiXCR from the RT-PCR reads. The table lists a few hundred thousand distinct CDR3 sequences, less than 15% of them singletons. V lost 5 bases and J 11 bases, leaving 16 bases between the germline ends. This CDR3 region has 14 residues. The source material was PBMCs from blood, sampled about 11 days after vaccination. V usage is TRBV12-3 or TRBV12-4 and J usage is TRBJ1-6; no definite D call. This clonotype was obtained from a man aged 50-59 years who received an inactivated influenza vaccine. CDR3 protein: CASSMTRGGTPLHF. In nucleotides, the CDR3 is TGTGCCAGCAGTATGACACGAGGAGGTACACCCCTCCACTTT.